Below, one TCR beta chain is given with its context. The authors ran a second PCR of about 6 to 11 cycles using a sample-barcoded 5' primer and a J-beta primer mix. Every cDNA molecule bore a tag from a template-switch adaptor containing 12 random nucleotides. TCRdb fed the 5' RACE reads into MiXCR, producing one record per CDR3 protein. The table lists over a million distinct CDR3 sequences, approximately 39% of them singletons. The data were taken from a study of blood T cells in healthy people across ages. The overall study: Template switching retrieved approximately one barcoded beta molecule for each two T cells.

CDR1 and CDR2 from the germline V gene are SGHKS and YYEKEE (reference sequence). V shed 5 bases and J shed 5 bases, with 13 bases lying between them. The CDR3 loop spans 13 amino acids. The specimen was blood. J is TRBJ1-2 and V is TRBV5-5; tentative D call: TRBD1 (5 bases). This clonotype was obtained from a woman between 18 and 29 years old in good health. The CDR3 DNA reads TGTGCCAGCAGTCAGGGAGTGGCGTATGGCTACACCTTC. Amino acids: CASSQGVAYGYTF.